Listed below are T cell receptor beta chains from one sample, sequenced in a study of control samples from healthy donors and cancer patients. Sequencing was performed with immunoSEQ multiplex PCR; in TCRdb, only in-frame clones are kept and a portion is missing. The sample lists approximately 100,000 clones, 92% seen once, with around 3% in the top ten. The specimen was blood. The receptors shown here come from a human donor in good health. The donor label of this sample is uncertain. The CDR3 runs from the conserved cysteine through the conserved F or W. The D gene is left open where the match is weak. Some rows have no size entry. The others give once, few or many, or a class for an expanded clone.

>.|.|TRBV9|TRBJ2-3
TGTGCCAGCAGCGGCGGACTGGGCACAGATACGCAGTATTTT
CASSGGLGTDTQYF
>.|TRBD2|TRBV3-1/TRBV3-2|TRBJ2-5
TGTGCCAGCAGCCGAGGGAGCGGGGCCCTCGGGGAGACCCAGTACTTC
CASSRGSGALGETQYF
>.|.|TRBV7-9|TRBJ2-5
TGTGCCAGCTTGACGGCACAAGAGACCCAGTACTTC
CASLTAQETQYF
>.|.|TRBV10-1|TRBJ2-5
TGCGCCAGCAGTGCCAGCGACATAGAGACCCAGTACTTC
CASSASDIETQYF
>.|TRBD1|TRBV2|TRBJ2-5
TGTGCCAGCAGTGGGCCGGGACAGCAACAAGAGACCCAGTACTTC
CASSGPGQQQETQYF
>.|.|TRBV6-4|TRBJ2-7
TGTGCCAGCAGCCCAGTAGACAGCTCCTACGAGCAGTACTTC
CASSPVDSSYEQYF
>.|TRBD1|TRBV5-1|TRBJ1-2
TGCGCCAGCAGCGACCCTGGACAGGGCTATAACTATGGCTACACCTTC
CASSDPGQGYNYGYTF
>.|.|TRBV6-2/TRBV6-3|TRBJ1-1
TGTGCCAGCAGTTTATATGGGTATCTAGGGGCTTTCTTT
CASSLYGYLGAFF
>.|TRBD1|TRBV5-1|TRBJ1-2
TGCGCCAGCAGCCAAATAAGTACAGGGGGCGACTATGGCTACACCTTC
CASSQISTGGDYGYTF
>.|.|TRBV7-2|TRBJ1-1
TGTGCCAGCAGCTTAAGGTCCCGTCCGGGTAGGGCAAACACTGAAGCTTTCTTT
CASSLRSRPGRANTEAFF
>few|TRBD1|TRBV3-1/TRBV3-2|TRBJ1-4
TGTGCCAGCAGCCAAGGTACAGGGGAGATAGCAACTAATGAAAAACTGTTTTTT
CASSQGTGEIATNEKLFF
>.|.|TRBV10-3|TRBJ1-5
TGTGCCATCAGCGAAAAACAGGGTAACCAGCCCCAGCATTTT
CAISEKQGNQPQHF
>.|.|TRBV9|TRBJ1-5
TGTGCCAGCAGCCTAGCCTTGGGACCCCAGCATTTT
CASSLALGPQHF
>.|.|TRBV6-5|TRBJ2-1
TGTGCCACCCAGACTAGTTACAATGAGCAGTTCTTC
CATQTSYNEQFF
>.|TRBD1|TRBV10-3|TRBJ2-7
TGTGCCATCACCCCCGAGACAGGGGGCAAAAACGAGCAGTACTTC
CAITPETGGKNEQYF
>.|TRBD2|TRBV3-1/TRBV3-2|TRBJ2-2
TGTGCCAGCAGCCAAGATCCGGGGGGGAGTACCGGGGAGCTGTTTTTT
CASSQDPGGSTGELFF
>once|.|TRBV7-9|TRBJ2-3
TGTGCCAGCAGCTTATTGGGGTCGGACACAGATACGCAGTATTTT
CASSLLGSDTDTQYF
>.|.|TRBV9|TRBJ2-3
TGTGCCAGCAGCGTAGAATCAGGGAGGCAGTATTTT
CASSVESGRQYF
>.|.|TRBV10-2|TRBJ2-7
TGCGCCAGCAGTGAGACTGCCCGAAGGAATATTTACGAGCAGTACTTC
CASSETARRNIYEQYF
>.|.|TRBV6-1|TRBJ2-1
TGTGCCAGCAGTGAAATCGGTCCTAGCGCGCTCTCCTACAATGAGCAGTTCTTC
CASSEIGPSALSYNEQFF
>.|.|TRBV19|TRBJ1-5
TGTGCCAGTACCCCTAGGGGGTCGGGAATTTTTCAGCCCCAGCATTTT
CASTPRGSGIFQPQHF
>many|.|TRBV2|TRBJ1-6
TGTGCCAGCAGTGAAAGGCAGGGAGAGGGTTCACCCCTCCACTTT
CASSERQGEGSPLHF
>few|TRBD1|TRBV6-5|TRBJ2-7
TGTGCCAGCACTTCAGGGGGCTATCCCTACGAGCAGTACTTC
CASTSGGYPYEQYF
>.|TRBD1|TRBV5-8|TRBJ1-5
TGTGCCAGCAGCCTGGGACAGGGGATAGACCAGCCCCAGCATTTT
CASSLGQGIDQPQHF
>.|TRBD2|TRBV5-6|TRBJ2-3
TGTGCCAGCAGCTTCTCGACTAGCGGGGTGGCAGATACGCAGTATTTT
CASSFSTSGVADTQYF
>.|TRBD1|TRBV10-1|TRBJ1-6
TGCGCCAGCAGTGAGTCGAGGGACAGCCATAATTCACCCCTCCACTTT
CASSESRDSHNSPLHF